This T cell receptor (beta chain) was identified in a study of regulatory T cells in long-lasting Graves disease. Study-wide findings and caveats: Sampling was limited to peripheral blood rather than thyroid tissue.

Libraries of TCR beta came from iRepertoire HTBI primers plus Arm-PCR of CDR3 regions. TCRdb passed the multiplex PCR reads through MiXCR, listing each CDR3 protein once. The sample has 350,000 to 500,000 distinct CDR3 sequences, 16% seen once; the top ten hold about 10%. V was pared by 5 bases and J by 5 bases, with 11 bases of the junction left unmatched. This CDR3 comprises 15 residues. Germline CDR1 reads SEHNR; CDR2 reads FQNEAQ (reference sequence). Documented time point: newly diagnosed GD, antithyroid drugs for less than 3 months. The TCR library was made from RNA extracted from PBMCs. This clonotype was observed many times. Its antigen is still unknown. These records were also assigned to another study, of T cells in Graves' hyperthyroidism and ophthalmopathy. As that study records: Patients showing uncontrolled infection, other autoimmune disease, pregnancy or lactation were ineligible. The diagnostic basis comprised clinical symptoms, serum thyroxine and TRAb, thyroid ultrasound and orbital computed tomography.

The V and J genes are TRBV7-9 and TRBJ2-7; 8 bases agree with TRBD1. Sequences were derived from peripheral blood mononuclear cells (PBMCs), sampled at new diagnosis, from a patient treated with antithyroid drugs. The sequence was collected from a woman in her twenties or thirties with Graves disease. CDR3 sequence (DNA): TGTGCCAGCAGCATCACCCGGGACAGGCTAAACGAGCAGTACTTC. This gives the protein CASSITRDRLNEQYF.